This is a list of T cell receptor beta chains from one sample in a study of T-cell reconstitution after alpha-beta-depleted transplantation in children. TCRdb recomputed calls from the PCR reads with MiXCR, one row per CDR3 protein. Found here are hundreds of thousands of distinct CDR3 sequences, 11% of them singletons; the top ten hold roughly 28%. This specimen consisted of PBMCs, obtained before TCRalphabeta/CD19-depleted stem cell transplant. The receptors derive from a child under two years old with acute myeloid leukemia, due to receive a stem cell transplant. Both conserved end residues are part of each CDR3. D genes are given only for firm matches. Clone size is shown for a subset of rows, as once, few, many or a class of expanded clone.

CDR3aa | CDR3nt | d_gene | abundance | j_gene | v_gene
CATSMGVPYF | TGTGCCACCAGCATGGGGGTTCCGTACTTC | - | many | TRBJ2-7 | TRBV15
CASSLGGAGVSYNEQFF | TGTGCCAGCAGTTTAGGGGGAGCGGGGGTCTCCTACAATGAGCAGTTCTTC | TRBD2 | many | TRBJ2-1 | TRBV12-3/TRBV12-4
CASSKALRSRQQPQHF | TGTGCCAGCAGCAAAGCGCTACGTAGTAGACAGCAGCCCCAGCATTTT | - | - | TRBJ1-5 | TRBV21-1
CSASKRSPFLLIQYF | TGCAGTGCTTCTAAGCGGAGCCCTTTTCTCTTAATCCAGTACTTC | - | many | TRBJ2-5 | TRBV20-1
CASSLEQITIYGYTF | TGTGCCAGCAGCTTAGAACAGATAACCATCTATGGCTACACCTTC | - | many | TRBJ1-2 | TRBV7-9
CSARDRRGGNQPQHF | TGCAGTGCTAGAGATCGTAGGGGGGGCAATCAGCCCCAGCATTTT | - | many | TRBJ1-5 | TRBV20-1
CSVEGVQDRYTF | TGCAGCGTTGAAGGGGTCCAGGATAGGTACACCTTC | - | few | TRBJ1-2 | TRBV29-1
CASSFGLAGVWETQYF | TGTGCCAGCAGCTTCGGACTAGCGGGAGTTTGGGAGACCCAGTACTTC | TRBD2 | many | TRBJ2-5 | TRBV7-9
CASSLGLQLGGEQFF | TGCGCCAGCAGCTTGGGACTCCAGCTGGGGGGTGAGCAGTTCTTC | - | many | TRBJ2-1 | TRBV5-1
CASRRTGTGGNTIFF | TGTGCCAGCAGACGGACCGGGACAGGTGGAAACACCATATTTTTT | TRBD1 | many | TRBJ1-3 | TRBV5-6
CASRRGKQVNEQFF | TGTGCCAGCAGAAGGGGAAAGCAGGTGAATGAGCAGTTCTTC | - | - | TRBJ2-1 | TRBV7-9
CASSLGRGPSGNTIYF | TGTGCCAGCAGTTTAGGGAGGGGGCCGTCCGGAAACACCATATATTTT | TRBD1 | many | TRBJ1-3 | TRBV12-3/TRBV12-4
CASSWDLSSYNEQFF | TGCGCCAGCAGCTGGGACTTAAGCTCCTACAATGAGCAGTTCTTC | - | many | TRBJ2-1 | TRBV5-1
CSAGVNTEAFF | TGCAGTGCCGGGGTCAACACTGAAGCTTTCTTT | - | many | TRBJ1-1 | TRBV20-1
CSASARDRGQPQHF | TGCAGTGCTTCAGCCCGGGACAGGGGCCAGCCCCAGCATTTT | TRBD1 | many | TRBJ1-5 | TRBV20-1
CASSAASGALEQFF | TGTGCCAGCTCAGCGGCTAGCGGGGCCCTTGAGCAGTTCTTC | TRBD2 | many | TRBJ2-1 | TRBV18
CASSVVGEQYF | TGTGCCAGCAGCGTGGTGGGCGAGCAGTACTTC | - | many | TRBJ2-7 | TRBV14
CSARPPLRQRQETQYF | TGCAGTGCTAGACCTCCCTTGAGGCAGCGGCAAGAGACCCAGTACTTC | - | many | TRBJ2-5 | TRBV20-1
CASSPTSNTEAFF | TGTGCCAGCAGCCCGACATCCAACACTGAAGCTTTCTTT | - | many | TRBJ1-1 | TRBV7-9
CASSPGQVQPQHF | TGTGCCAGCAGCCCCGGACAGGTTCAGCCCCAGCATTTT | TRBD1 | few | TRBJ1-5 | TRBV7-9
CSARTPGQPPYEQYF | TGCAGTGCTAGAACTCCGGGCCAACCTCCCTACGAGCAGTACTTC | - | many | TRBJ2-7 | TRBV20-1
CASSPLGQTGYTF | TGTGCCAGCAGTCCTCTCGGACAGACTGGCTACACCTTC | - | many | TRBJ1-2 | TRBV12-3/TRBV12-4
CASSYGDIDYGYTF | TGTGCCAGCAGTTACGGGGACATCGACTATGGCTACACCTTC | - | many | TRBJ1-2 | TRBV6-2/TRBV6-3
CASSLSRQGNEQFF | TGTGCCAGCAGCTTATCTCGCCAAGGCAATGAGCAGTTCTTC | - | - | TRBJ2-1 | TRBV7-2
CASSEAEGAREQYF | TGTGCCAGCAGTGAAGCGGAGGGGGCGAGGGAGCAGTACTTC | - | few | TRBJ2-7 | TRBV25-1
CASFNSGANVLTF | TGTGCCAGCTTCAACTCTGGGGCCAACGTCCTGACTTTC | - | many | TRBJ2-6 | TRBV6-1
CASSLGQPPYEQYF | TGTGCCAGCAGCTTAGGACAGCCACCCTACGAGCAGTACTTC | - | few | TRBJ2-7 | TRBV7-2
CASSYDSMNTEAFF | TGTGCCAGCAGTTATGACAGCATGAACACTGAAGCTTTCTTT | - | - | TRBJ1-1 | TRBV12-3/TRBV12-4
CAISEREGGTDTQYF | TGTGCCATCAGTGAGAGGGAGGGAGGCACAGATACGCAGTATTTT | TRBD2 | many | TRBJ2-3 | TRBV10-3
CASSLLDPRSGANVLTF | TGTGCCAGCAGTTTACTGGACCCGAGGTCTGGGGCCAACGTCCTGACTTTC | - | many | TRBJ2-6 | TRBV27
CSVEAWMNTEAFF | TGCAGCGTTGAGGCCTGGATGAACACTGAAGCTTTCTTT | - | many | TRBJ1-1 | TRBV29-1
CASNNLAGVLDGELFF | TGTGCCAGCAACAACCTAGCGGGAGTTTTGGACGGGGAGCTGTTTTTT | TRBD2 | - | TRBJ2-2 | TRBV12-3/TRBV12-4
CSAKPPYGQNYGYTF | TGCAGTGCTAAGCCCCCTTATGGACAGAACTATGGCTACACCTTC | - | many | TRBJ1-2 | TRBV20-1